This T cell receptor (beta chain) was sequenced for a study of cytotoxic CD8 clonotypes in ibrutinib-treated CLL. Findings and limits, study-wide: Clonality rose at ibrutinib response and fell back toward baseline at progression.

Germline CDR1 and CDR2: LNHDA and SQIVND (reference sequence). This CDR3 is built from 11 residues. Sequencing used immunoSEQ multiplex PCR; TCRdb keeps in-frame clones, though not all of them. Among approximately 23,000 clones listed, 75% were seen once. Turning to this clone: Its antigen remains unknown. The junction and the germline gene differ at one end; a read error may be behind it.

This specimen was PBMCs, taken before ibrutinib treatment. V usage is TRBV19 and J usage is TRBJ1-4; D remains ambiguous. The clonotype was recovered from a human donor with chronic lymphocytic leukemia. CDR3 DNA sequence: TGTGCCAGTAGTATAGGAGGAGTTCAGGATTTT. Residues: CASSIGGVQDF.